These T cell receptor beta chains were read from a single sample in a study of T cell changes during pregnancy in multiple sclerosis. Profiling relied on immunoSEQ multiplex PCR, and the TCRdb table lists in-frame clones only, not all of them. Among about 130,000 clones listed, around 95% were seen once. Source: peripheral blood, taken after pregnancy. The receptors stem from a female donor with multiple sclerosis, enrolled in a pregnancy study. Both conserved end residues are part of each CDR3. The order of the fields is D gene, J gene, V gene, clone size, CDR3 DNA, CDR3 protein. The D gene is left open where the match is weak. Only some rows state a clone size, as once, few, many or a class for expanded clones.

TRBD1 TRBJ2-7 TRBV28 - TGTGCCAGCAGTGGGACAGGCTCCTACGAGCAGTACTTC CASSGTGSYEQYF
TRBD2 TRBJ2-1 TRBV9 - TGTGCCAGCAGCGTAGCTCCTAGCGGAAGCTCCTACAATGAGCAGTTCTTC CASSVAPSGSSYNEQFF
- TRBJ2-2 TRBV28 - TGTGCCAGCAGTTTACGGACTTACACCGGGGAGCTGTTTTTT CASSLRTYTGELFF
- TRBJ2-7 TRBV5-4 - TGTGCCAGCAGCTTGGTTCGGGGGGCTAACGAGCAGTACTTC CASSLVRGANEQYF
TRBD2 TRBJ2-3 TRBV9 - TGTGCCAGCAGCGTAGGGGGGGGAGCGGGGAGCACAGATACGCAGTATTTT CASSVGGGAGSTDTQYF
- TRBJ1-4 TRBV29-1 - TGCAGCGTTGGGGGGCGGGCCGGAGAAAAACTGTTTTTT CSVGGRAGEKLFF
TRBD1 TRBJ2-1 TRBV18 few TGTGCCAGCTCGCCGACAGGGGGAGGGGAGCAGTTCTTC CASSPTGGGEQFF
TRBD2 TRBJ2-7 TRBV5-4 - TGTGCCAGCAGCTTAACGACGGCTAGCGGGTACGAGCAGTACTTC CASSLTTASGYEQYF
TRBD2 TRBJ2-5 TRBV5-6 - TGTGCCAGCAGCTTCCTGACTAGCTCGGAGACCCAGTACTTC CASSFLTSSETQYF
- TRBJ1-2 TRBV6-5 - TGTGCCAGCAGTCGAGGTTATGGCTACACCTTC CASSRGYGYTF
- TRBJ1-2 TRBV28 - TGTGCCAGCTCGGAGGTTTACAGAGACTATGGCTACACCTTC CASSEVYRDYGYTF
TRBD2 TRBJ2-3 TRBV4-3 - TGCGCCAGCAGCCAAGACCCCCTCGGAGCGGGAGTCGGAAATACGCAGTATTTT CASSQDPLGAGVGNTQYF
TRBD2 TRBJ2-5 TRBV27 - TGTGCCAGCAGTTTAGGTGGGGGGGGAGAGACCCAGTACTTC CASSLGGGGETQYF
TRBD1 TRBJ2-5 TRBV6-5 - TGTGCCAGCAGTTACACCGGACAGGGGAGAGGAGAGACCCAGTACTTC CASSYTGQGRGETQYF
TRBD1 TRBJ2-6 TRBV6-5 - TGTGCCACCGCGACAGGGACTGGGGCCAACGTCCTGACTTTC CATATGTGANVLTF
TRBD1 TRBJ1-1 TRBV28 - TGTGCCAGCAGTCCGAGGACAGGGGGTACTGAAGCTTTCTTT CASSPRTGGTEAFF
TRBD1 TRBJ1-4 TRBV30 - TGTGCCTGGAGCGAAGGACAGGGGTTCGGTGAAAAACTGTTTTTT CAWSEGQGFGEKLFF
- TRBJ1-5 TRBV27 - TGTGCCAGCAGTCCGAAGACAGAGATCAATCAGCCCCAGCATTTT CASSPKTEINQPQHF
TRBD1 TRBJ2-1 TRBV19 once TGTGCCAGTAGTATCGACAGGGCCCTTTCCAATGAGCAGTTCTTC CASSIDRALSNEQFF
- TRBJ2-7 TRBV11-2 - TGTGCCAGCAGCTCTCGGGATCCCTCCTACGAGCAGTACTTC CASSSRDPSYEQYF
TRBD1 TRBJ2-2 TRBV6-6 - TGTGCCAGCGGTATCAGGGGGCCCGACACCGGGGAGCTGTTTTTT CASGIRGPDTGELFF
- TRBJ1-5 TRBV19 once TGTGCCAGTAGCCTACAGGTAAATCATCCCCAGCATTTT CASSLQVNHPQHF
- TRBJ2-1 TRBV10-3 - TGTGCCATCAGTGAGAGGGTCGGGAGCCCGCCATACAATGAGCAGTTCTTC CAISERVGSPPYNEQFF
- TRBJ1-4 TRBV7-8 - TGTGCCAGCACCCTGACAGCAACTAATGAAAAACTGTTTTTT CASTLTATNEKLFF
- TRBJ2-2 TRBV18 - TGTGCCAGCTCACAAGCGGCAGCAACAATAGGGAACACCGGGGAGCTGTTTTTT CASSQAAATIGNTGELFF
- TRBJ2-1 TRBV30 - TGTGCCTGGTCCAATAGGGGTGAGCAGTTCTTC CAWSNRGEQFF
TRBD1 TRBJ1-2 TRBV7-9 once TGTGCCAGCAGCTACCCGGACAGGGGTGATGGCTACACCTTC CASSYPDRGDGYTF
- TRBJ1-5 TRBV7-8 - TGTGCCAGCAGCTTAGCGGGGGCCCGGAACCTGGATCAGCCCCAGCATTTT CASSLAGARNLDQPQHF
- TRBJ1-3 TRBV10-3 - TGTGCCATCAGTCAAGACAGGTCCTCTGGAAACACCATATATTTT CAISQDRSSGNTIYF
TRBD2 TRBJ2-1 TRBV7-9 - TGTGCCAGCAGCCCTTTAGCGGGAAGCTCCTACAATGAGCAGTTCTTC CASSPLAGSSYNEQFF
TRBD2 TRBJ2-7 TRBV7-9 - TGTGCCAGCAGCTTAGGTTTTGGACTAGCGGTTACTTACGAGCAGTACTTC CASSLGFGLAVTYEQYF
- TRBJ1-2 TRBV19 - TGTGCCAGTAGTATCCCCCGAGGGTATGGCTACACCTTC CASSIPRGYGYTF
- TRBJ2-1 TRBV5-1 - TGCGCCAGCAGCTTGGGACTCAATGAGCAGTTCTTC CASSLGLNEQFF
TRBD1 TRBJ1-4 TRBV2 - TGTGCCAGCAACCGGGACAGGGTAGCTGCAACTAATGAAAAACTGTTTTTT CASNRDRVAATNEKLFF